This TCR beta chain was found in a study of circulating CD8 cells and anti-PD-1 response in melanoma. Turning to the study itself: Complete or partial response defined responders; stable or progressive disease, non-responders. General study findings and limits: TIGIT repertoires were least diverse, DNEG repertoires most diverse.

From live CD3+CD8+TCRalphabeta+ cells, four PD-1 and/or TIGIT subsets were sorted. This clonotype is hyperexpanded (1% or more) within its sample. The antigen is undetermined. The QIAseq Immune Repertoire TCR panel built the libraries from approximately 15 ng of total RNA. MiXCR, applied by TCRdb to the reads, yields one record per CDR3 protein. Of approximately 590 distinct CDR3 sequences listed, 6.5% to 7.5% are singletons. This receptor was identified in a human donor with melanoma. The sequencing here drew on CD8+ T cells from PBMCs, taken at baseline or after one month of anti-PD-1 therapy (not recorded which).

In DNA, the CDR3 is TGTGCCAGCAGTCGGGGTGAAAGCTCCTACAATGAGCAGTTCTTC. Amino acids: CASSRGESSYNEQFF. The chain has TRBV28 and TRBJ2-1; possibly TRBD2 for D (5 bases). The V end was cut by 5 bases, the J end by 0 bases, with 11 bases between. Germline CDR1 and CDR2: MDHEN and SYDVKM. This CDR3 contains 15 residues.